Listed below are T cell receptor beta chains from one sample, sequenced in a study of brain metastases from non-small cell lung cancer. The protocol was immunoSEQ multiplex PCR, while the TCRdb copy is restricted to in-frame clones and leaves out a portion. Among about 3,300 clones listed, about 95% were seen once. Source material: tumor-adjacent normal tissue. The source of these receptors is a donor over 35 with non-small cell lung cancer. Both conserved end residues are part of each CDR3. D genes are given only for firm matches. Part of the rows lack a size; the others show once, few, many or a class for expanded clones.

J,length,D,size,V,DNA,CDR3
TRBJ1-1,13,NA,NA,TRBV18,TGTGCCAGCTCACCGTCCCGGGAGGGAGAGGCTTTCTTT,CASSPSREGEAFF
TRBJ2-2,14,NA,few,TRBV5-1,TGCGCCAGCAGCTTGGGGCAGAACACCGGGGAGCTGTTTTTT,CASSLGQNTGELFF
TRBJ2-4,12,NA,NA,TRBV2,TGTGCCAGCAGTGAGGACTATAGGAGTCAGTACTTC,CASSEDYRSQYF
TRBJ2-3,19,TRBD1,NA,TRBV7-9,TGTGCCAGCAGCGCTCGGGCATCGATCACAGGGGGAAGGACAGATACGCAGTATTTT,CASSARASITGGRTDTQYF
TRBJ1-1,15,TRBD1,NA,TRBV5-4,TGTGCCAGCAGCGACTGGGACAGGGGGCGGACTGAAGCTTTCTTT,CASSDWDRGRTEAFF
TRBJ1-1,15,NA,NA,TRBV4-2,TGTGCCAGCAGCCGGGCGCGGGGAGGGACCACTGAAGCTTTCTTT,CASSRARGGTTEAFF
TRBJ2-1,16,TRBD2,NA,TRBV24-1,TGTGCCACCACCGGGGGGGAACTCTCCTCCTACAATGAGCAGTTCTTC,CATTGGELSSYNEQFF
TRBJ2-3,13,NA,NA,TRBV2,TGTGCCAGCAGTGAGTCAGGGGGGAGGACGCAGTATTTT,CASSESGGRTQYF
TRBJ2-1,15,TRBD2,NA,TRBV7-2,TGTGCCAGCATGCGCGAGCGGGGGCCCCACAATGAGCAGTTCTTC,CASMRERGPHNEQFF
TRBJ1-4,17,TRBD1,NA,TRBV6-6,TGTGCCAGCAGTCCAATGGGACAGGGGCTCGCTAATGAAAAACTGTTTTTT,CASSPMGQGLANEKLFF
TRBJ1-1,15,NA,NA,TRBV5-8,TGTGCCAGCAGCCTAATGATAGGGCACGACACTGAAGCTTTCTTT,CASSLMIGHDTEAFF
TRBJ2-1,16,NA,NA,TRBV6-2/TRBV6-3,TGTGCCAGCAGTTCTCCTCACAGGGGACTGTACAATGAGCAGTTCTTC,CASSSPHRGLYNEQFF
TRBJ2-3,14,NA,NA,TRBV9,TGTGCCAGCAGCGTAGAGGGACCCACAGATACGCAGTATTTT,CASSVEGPTDTQYF
TRBJ2-7,11,NA,NA,TRBV6-2/TRBV6-3,TGTGCCAGCAGTTACGCGTACGAGCAGTACTTC,CASSYAYEQYF
TRBJ1-5,14,TRBD1,NA,TRBV16,TGTGCCAGCAGCCGGACAGGGGGAGATCAGCCCCAGCATTTT,CASSRTGGDQPQHF
TRBJ2-7,13,TRBD1,NA,TRBV25-1,TGTGCCAGTTCCCGGACAGGCGGCCACGAGCAGTACTTC,CASSRTGGHEQYF
TRBJ2-1,14,NA,once,TRBV7-8,TGTGCCAGCAGCTTAGTCCCTAGCGAAAATGAGCAGTTCTTC,CASSLVPSENEQFF
TRBJ2-1,13,TRBD2,NA,TRBV27,TGTGCCAGCAGGGCTAGCGGGAGCAATGAGCAGTTCTTC,CASRASGSNEQFF
TRBJ1-5,15,NA,NA,TRBV19,TGTGCCAGTACCCTGGCGGGAAGGGGGGATCAGCCCCAGCATTTT,CASTLAGRGDQPQHF
TRBJ1-3,15,TRBD1,NA,TRBV5-1,TGCGCCAGCAGCCCGGACAGGGCCTCGGGAAATACCATATATTTT,CASSPDRASGNTIYF
TRBJ1-1,16,TRBD1,NA,TRBV30,TGTGCCTGCTCCGGGACAGGGCTTTTTATGAACACTGAAGCTTTCTTT,CACSGTGLFMNTEAFF
TRBJ1-4,16,NA,NA,TRBV6-5,TGTGCCAGCAGTTACTCACGGACGGTAACTAATGAAAAACTGTTTTTT,CASSYSRTVTNEKLFF
TRBJ2-1,14,TRBD1,NA,TRBV29-1,TGCAGCGTGGTCAGAGGGGGCGGTTACAATGAGCAGTTCTTC,CSVVRGGGYNEQFF
TRBJ1-3,15,NA,once,TRBV7-9,TGTGCCAGCACCCCCCAACCACCCTCTGGAAACACCATATATTTT,CASTPQPPSGNTIYF
TRBJ1-5,12,NA,NA,TRBV28,TGTGCCAGTAGTTTATACGGACAGCCCCAGCATTTT,CASSLYGQPQHF
TRBJ2-7,16,TRBD1,NA,TRBV19,TGTGCCAGTAGTACACGCCAGACAGGGAAATCCTACGAGCAGTATTTC,CASSTRQTGKSYEQYF
TRBJ2-3,13,TRBD2,NA,TRBV18,TGTGCCAGCTCACCAGGGAGGGCAGATACGCAGTATTTT,CASSPGRADTQYF
TRBJ2-2,16,TRBD2,NA,TRBV5-6,TGTGCCAGCAGCTTTAGGCTAGCGGGTAGGACCGGGGAGCTGTTTTTT,CASSFRLAGRTGELFF
TRBJ2-1,12,NA,NA,TRBV12-3/TRBV12-4,TGTGCCAGCTCTACTGGGCTAAAAGAGCAGTTCTTC,CASSTGLKEQFF
TRBJ2-5,13,TRBD2,NA,TRBV6-5,TGTGCCAGCAGGGGCGGGGGAAAAGAGACCCAGTACTTC,CASRGGGKETQYF
TRBJ1-1,15,TRBD1,NA,TRBV5-5,TGTGCCAGCAGCTTGGGGACAGGCACGATCGCTGAAGCTTTCTTT,CASSLGTGTIAEAFF
TRBJ1-6,14,NA,NA,TRBV7-6,TGTGCCAGCAGCCTGACAGCTTCAGGCTCACCCCTCCACTTT,CASSLTASGSPLHF
TRBJ2-3,15,NA,NA,TRBV7-6,TGTGCCAGCAGCTTAGCCGGGACTTCCACAGATACGCAGTATTTT,CASSLAGTSTDTQYF
TRBJ1-2,15,NA,NA,TRBV6-5,TGTGCCAGCACCTTACGTCAGGGACGGGGCTATGGCTACACCTTC,CASTLRQGRGYGYTF
TRBJ2-3,13,TRBD1,once,TRBV25-1,TGTGCCAGCACCCCGACAGGGATTGATACGCAGTATTTT,CASTPTGIDTQYF
TRBJ2-5,13,NA,NA,TRBV18,TGTGCCAGCTCACCGAATAGGCAAGAGACCCAGTACTTC,CASSPNRQETQYF
TRBJ2-5,11,NA,NA,TRBV6-4,TGTGCCAGCAGCAACGGAGAGACCCAGTACTTC,CASSNGETQYF
TRBJ2-2,15,NA,NA,TRBV10-1,TGCGCCAGCAGTGTTGGGACACCAAACACCGGGGAGCTGTTTTTT,CASSVGTPNTGELFF
TRBJ2-6,18,NA,NA,TRBV7-9,TGTGCCAGCAGCGCGGTTTTATACCATCAAAGTCGGGCCAACGTCCTGACTTTC,CASSAVLYHQSRANVLTF
TRBJ2-5,13,NA,once,TRBV7-2,TGTGCCAGCAGTTGGCGGCCCCAAGAGACCCAGTACTTC,CASSWRPQETQYF
TRBJ2-2,16,TRBD2,NA,TRBV3-1/TRBV3-2,TGTGCCAGCAGCCAAATCGGCCTAGCGGGAGCTGGGGAGCTGTTTTTT,CASSQIGLAGAGELFF
TRBJ2-3,16,TRBD2,NA,TRBV18,TGTGCCAGCTCACCCTCGGGACTAGCAATTTCAGATACGCAGTATTTT,CASSPSGLAISDTQYF
TRBJ2-2,17,TRBD2,NA,TRBV3-1/TRBV3-2,TGTGCCAGCAGCCAAGTTGCAAGCGGGGTGAACACCGGGGAGCTGTTTTTT,CASSQVASGVNTGELFF
TRBJ1-4,15,NA,NA,TRBV4-3,TGCGCCAGCAGCCAAGATTGGGTGGCTCATGAAAAACTGTTTTTT,CASSQDWVAHEKLFF
TRBJ1-6,15,NA,NA,TRBV6-5,TGTGTCAGCAGTCTTCGCACGATGGAGCCCTCACCCCTCCACTTT,CVSSLRTMEPSPLHF
TRBJ2-7,14,NA,NA,TRBV29-1,TGCAGCGTTGTAGTCGGGGGGCTCTCCTACGAGCAGTACTTC,CSVVVGGLSYEQYF
TRBJ2-4,15,TRBD2,NA,TRBV28,TGTGCCAGCAGTTTATGGCGGGGGACCAAAAACATTCAGTACTTC,CASSLWRGTKNIQYF
TRBJ1-4,15,TRBD1,NA,TRBV30,TGTGCCTGGAGTAGGGCCAGGGGGTCTAATGAAAAACTGTTTTTT,CAWSRARGSNEKLFF
TRBJ2-5,14,NA,once,TRBV7-2,TGTGCCAGCAGCTTAGGGGGGCTCGGGGTCCCCCAGTACTTC,CASSLGGLGVPQYF
TRBJ1-1,13,NA,NA,TRBV5-1,TGCGCCAGCAGCTTATCAGGGGACACTGAAGCTTTCTTT,CASSLSGDTEAFF
TRBJ2-3,15,NA,NA,TRBV5-1,TGCGCCAGCAGCTTGGTGGAGGGGTCCCCTCATACGCAGTATTTT,CASSLVEGSPHTQYF
TRBJ1-1,11,TRBD1,NA,TRBV20-1,TGCAATGCCAGCAGGGGGACTGAAGCTTTCTTT,CNASRGTEAFF